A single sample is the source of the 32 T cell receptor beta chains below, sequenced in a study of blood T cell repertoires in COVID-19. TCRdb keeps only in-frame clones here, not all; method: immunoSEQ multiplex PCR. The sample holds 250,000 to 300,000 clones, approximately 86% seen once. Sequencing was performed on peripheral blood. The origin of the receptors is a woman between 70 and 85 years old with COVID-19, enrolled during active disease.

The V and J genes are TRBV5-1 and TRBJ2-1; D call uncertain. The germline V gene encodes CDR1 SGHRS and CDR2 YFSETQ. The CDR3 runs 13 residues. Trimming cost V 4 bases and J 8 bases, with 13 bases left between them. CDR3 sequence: CASSPDSYDEQFF. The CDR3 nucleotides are TGCGCCAGCAGCCCCGACTCATACGATGAGCAGTTCTTC. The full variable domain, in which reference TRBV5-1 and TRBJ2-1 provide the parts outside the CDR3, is KAGVTQTPRYLIKTRGQQVTLSCSPISGHRSVSWYQQTPGQGLQFLFEYFSETQRNKGNFPGRFSGRQFSNSRSEMNVSTLELGDSALYLCASSPDSYDEQFFGPGTRLTVL.

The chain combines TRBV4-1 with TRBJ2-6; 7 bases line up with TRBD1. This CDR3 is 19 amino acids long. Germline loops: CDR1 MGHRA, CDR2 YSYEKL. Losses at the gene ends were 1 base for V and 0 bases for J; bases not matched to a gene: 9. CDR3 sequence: CASSQVETGISSGANVLTF. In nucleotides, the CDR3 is TGCGCCAGCAGCCAAGTGGAGACAGGGATCAGCTCTGGGGCCAACGTCCTGACTTTC.

This CDR3 is CASSLIGTNTGELFF. The CDR3 nucleotides read TGTGCCAGCAGCTTAATCGGGACTAACACCGGGGAGCTGTTTTTT. The chain carries TRBV7-2 and TRBJ2-2; possible D gene TRBD2, 6 bases. From germline, CDR1 is SGHTA and CDR2 FQGNSA. Deletions cut 2 bases from V and 2 bases from J, with 9 bases between. The CDR3 runs 15 residues.

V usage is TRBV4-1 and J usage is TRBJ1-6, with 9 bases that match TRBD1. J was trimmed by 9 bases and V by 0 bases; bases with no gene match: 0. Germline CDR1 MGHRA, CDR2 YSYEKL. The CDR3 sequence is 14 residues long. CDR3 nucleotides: TGCGCCAGCAGCCAAGAGGACAGGGGTTCACCCCTCCACTTT. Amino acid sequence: CASSQEDRGSPLHF.

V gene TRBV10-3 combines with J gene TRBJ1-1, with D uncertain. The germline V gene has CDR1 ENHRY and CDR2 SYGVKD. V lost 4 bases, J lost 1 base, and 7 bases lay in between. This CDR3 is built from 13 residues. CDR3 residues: CAISATENTEAFF. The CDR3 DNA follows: TGTGCCATCAGTGCAACAGAGAACACTGAAGCTTTCTTT.

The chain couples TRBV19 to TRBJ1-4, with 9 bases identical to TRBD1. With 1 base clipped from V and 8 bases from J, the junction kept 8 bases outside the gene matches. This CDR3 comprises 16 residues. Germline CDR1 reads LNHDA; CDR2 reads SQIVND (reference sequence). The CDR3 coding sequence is TGTGCCAGTAGTATAGGTCGACAGGGGGTAGGAGAAAAACTGTTTTTT. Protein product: CASSIGRQGVGEKLFF.

As DNA, the CDR3 is TGTGCCAGCAACTCCGTTTCTAGAAGGACCTACGAGCAGTACTTC. Translation: CASNSVSRRTYEQYF. The chain carries TRBV11-2 and TRBJ2-7; D is unresolved. The germline CDR1 and CDR2 sequences are SGHAT and FQNNGV. The CDR3 is 15 residues long. V was shortened by 7 bases and J by 2 bases, with 18 bases between the two germline ends.

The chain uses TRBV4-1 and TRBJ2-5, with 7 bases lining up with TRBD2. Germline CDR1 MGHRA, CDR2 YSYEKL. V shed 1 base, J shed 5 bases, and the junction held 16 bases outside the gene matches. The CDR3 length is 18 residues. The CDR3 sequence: CASSQVTLVAGQKETQYF. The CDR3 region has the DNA TGCGCCAGCAGCCAAGTGACTTTGGTAGCGGGCCAAAAGGAGACCCAGTACTTC.

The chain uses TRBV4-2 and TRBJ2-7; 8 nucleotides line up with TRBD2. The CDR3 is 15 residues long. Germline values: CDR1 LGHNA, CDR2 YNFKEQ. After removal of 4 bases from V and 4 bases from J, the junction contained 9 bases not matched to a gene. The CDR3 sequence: CASSPPERGSYEQYF. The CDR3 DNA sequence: TGTGCCAGCAGCCCGCCCGAGCGGGGGAGTTACGAGCAGTACTTC.

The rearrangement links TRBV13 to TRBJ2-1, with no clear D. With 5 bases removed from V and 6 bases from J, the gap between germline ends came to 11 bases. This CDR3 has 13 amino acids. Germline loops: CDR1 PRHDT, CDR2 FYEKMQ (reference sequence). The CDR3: CASSLPSRNEQFF. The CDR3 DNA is TGTGCCAGCAGCCTCCCGAGCCGCAATGAGCAGTTCTTC.

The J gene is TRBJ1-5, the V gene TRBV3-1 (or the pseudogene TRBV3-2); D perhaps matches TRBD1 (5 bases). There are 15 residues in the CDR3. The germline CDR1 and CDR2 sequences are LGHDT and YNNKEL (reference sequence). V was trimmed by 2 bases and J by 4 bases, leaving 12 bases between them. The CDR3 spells CASSQNPGGNQPQHF. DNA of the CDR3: TGTGCCAGCAGCCAAAACCCCGGGGGAAATCAGCCCCAGCATTTT.

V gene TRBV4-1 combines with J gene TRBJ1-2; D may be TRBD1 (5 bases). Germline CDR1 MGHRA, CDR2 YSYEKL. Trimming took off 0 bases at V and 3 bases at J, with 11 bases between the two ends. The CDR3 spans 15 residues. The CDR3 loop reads CASSQDSRGYYGYTF. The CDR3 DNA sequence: TGCGCCAGCAGCCAAGATTCCCGGGGGTACTATGGCTACACCTTC.

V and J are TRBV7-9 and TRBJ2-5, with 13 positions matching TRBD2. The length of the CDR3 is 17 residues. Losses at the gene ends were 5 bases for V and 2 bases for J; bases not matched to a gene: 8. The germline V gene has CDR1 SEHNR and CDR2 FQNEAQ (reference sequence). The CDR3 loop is CASSLPLGLAGQETQYF. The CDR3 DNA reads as TGTGCCAGCAGCCTCCCGTTGGGACTAGCGGGGCAAGAGACCCAGTACTTC.

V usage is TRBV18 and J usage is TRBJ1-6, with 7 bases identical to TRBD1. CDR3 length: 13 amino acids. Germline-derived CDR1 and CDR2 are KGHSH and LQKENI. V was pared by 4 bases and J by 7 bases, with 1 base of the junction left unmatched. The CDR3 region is CASSQGQNSPLHF. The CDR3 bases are TGTGCCAGCTCACAGGGACAGAATTCACCCCTCCACTTT.

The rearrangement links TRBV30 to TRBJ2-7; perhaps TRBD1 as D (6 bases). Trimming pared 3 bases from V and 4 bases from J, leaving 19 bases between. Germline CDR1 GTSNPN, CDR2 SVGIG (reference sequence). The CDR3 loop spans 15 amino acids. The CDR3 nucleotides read TGTGCCTGGAGGGCACCCCGGACAGAAAGTTACGAGCAGTACTTC. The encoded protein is CAWRAPRTESYEQYF.

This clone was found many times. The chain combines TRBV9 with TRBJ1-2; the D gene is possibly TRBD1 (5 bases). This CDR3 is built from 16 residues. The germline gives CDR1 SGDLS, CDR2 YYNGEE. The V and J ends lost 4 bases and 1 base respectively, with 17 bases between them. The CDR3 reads CASSPSGDGFNYGYTF. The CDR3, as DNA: TGTGCCAGCAGCCCCTCGGGGGACGGGTTTAACTATGGCTACACCTTC.

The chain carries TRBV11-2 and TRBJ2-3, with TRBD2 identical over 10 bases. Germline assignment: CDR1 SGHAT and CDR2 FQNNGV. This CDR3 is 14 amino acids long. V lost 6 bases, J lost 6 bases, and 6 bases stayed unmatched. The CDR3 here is CASRGAGGPDTQYF. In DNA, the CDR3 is TGTGCCAGCAGGGGAGCGGGGGGGCCTGATACGCAGTATTTT.

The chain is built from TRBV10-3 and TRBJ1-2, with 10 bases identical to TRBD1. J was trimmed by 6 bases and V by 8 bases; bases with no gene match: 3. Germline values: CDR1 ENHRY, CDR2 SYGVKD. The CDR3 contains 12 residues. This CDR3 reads CAIDRGLDGYTF. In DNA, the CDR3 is TGTGCCATCGACAGGGGGCTGGATGGCTACACCTTC.

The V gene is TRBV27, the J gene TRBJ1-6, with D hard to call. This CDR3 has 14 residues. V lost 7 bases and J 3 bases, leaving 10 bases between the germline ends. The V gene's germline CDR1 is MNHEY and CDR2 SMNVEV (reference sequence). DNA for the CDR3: TGTGCCAGCACAGATTTCCTCTATAATTCACCCCTCCACTTT. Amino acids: CASTDFLYNSPLHF.

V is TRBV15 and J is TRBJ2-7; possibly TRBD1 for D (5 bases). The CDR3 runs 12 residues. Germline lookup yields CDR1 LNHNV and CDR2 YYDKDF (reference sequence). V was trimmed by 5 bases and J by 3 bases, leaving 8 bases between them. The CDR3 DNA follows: TGTGCCACCAGCCTCGACAGCTACGAGCAGTACTTC. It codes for CATSLDSYEQYF.

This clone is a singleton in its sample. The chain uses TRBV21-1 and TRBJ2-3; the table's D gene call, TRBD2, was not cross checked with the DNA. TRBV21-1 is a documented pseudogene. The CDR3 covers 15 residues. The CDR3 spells CASSSRGTTTDTQYF. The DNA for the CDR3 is TGTGCCAGCAGCTCCCGTGGGACTACCACAGATACGCAGTATTTT.

DNA of the CDR3: TGTGCCAGTAGTATGACGGCAGGGGGCAATCAGCCCCAGCATTTT. Amino acid sequence: CASSMTAGGNQPQHF. The V gene is TRBV19, the J gene TRBJ1-5; D possibly corresponds to TRBD1 (6 bases). V shed 3 bases and J shed 2 bases, with 11 bases lying between them. Germline CDR1 LNHDA, CDR2 SQIVND (reference sequence). This CDR3 is 15 amino acids long.

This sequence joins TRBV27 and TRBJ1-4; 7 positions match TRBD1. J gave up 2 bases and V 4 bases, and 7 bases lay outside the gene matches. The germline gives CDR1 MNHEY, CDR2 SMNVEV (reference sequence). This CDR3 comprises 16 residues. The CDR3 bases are TGTGCCAGCAGTTCGTTGACAGGGTATACTAATGAAAAACTGTTTTTT. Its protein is CASSSLTGYTNEKLFF.

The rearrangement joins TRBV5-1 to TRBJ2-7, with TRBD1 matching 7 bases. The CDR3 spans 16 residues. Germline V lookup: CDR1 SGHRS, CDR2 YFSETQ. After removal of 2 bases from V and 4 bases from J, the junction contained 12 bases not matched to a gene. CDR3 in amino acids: CASSLGIRDSNYEQYF. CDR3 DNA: TGCGCCAGCAGCTTAGGAATACGGGACAGTAATTACGAGCAGTACTTC.

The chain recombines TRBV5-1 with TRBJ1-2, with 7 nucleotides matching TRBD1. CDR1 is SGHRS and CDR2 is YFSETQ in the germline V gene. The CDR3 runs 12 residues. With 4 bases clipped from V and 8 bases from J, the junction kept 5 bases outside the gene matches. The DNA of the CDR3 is TGCGCCAGCAGCCAGGGGGTGGAGGGCTACACCTTC. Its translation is CASSQGVEGYTF.

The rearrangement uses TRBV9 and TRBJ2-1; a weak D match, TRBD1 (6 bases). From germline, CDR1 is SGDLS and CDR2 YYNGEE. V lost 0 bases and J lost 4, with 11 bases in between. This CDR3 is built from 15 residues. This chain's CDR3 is CASSVEGVEYNEQFF. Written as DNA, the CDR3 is TGTGCCAGCAGCGTAGAGGGGGTAGAATACAATGAGCAGTTCTTC.

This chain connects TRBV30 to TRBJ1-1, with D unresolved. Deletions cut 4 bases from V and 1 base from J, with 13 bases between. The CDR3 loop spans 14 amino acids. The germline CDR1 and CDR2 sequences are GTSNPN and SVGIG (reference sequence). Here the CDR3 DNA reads TGTGCCTGGACGGGAAGCGGACGGAACACTGAAGCTTTCTTT. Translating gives CAWTGSGRNTEAFF.

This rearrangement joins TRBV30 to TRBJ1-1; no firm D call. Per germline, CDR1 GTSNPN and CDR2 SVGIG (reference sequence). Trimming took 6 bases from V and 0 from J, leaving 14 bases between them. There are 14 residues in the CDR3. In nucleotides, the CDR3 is TGTGCCTGCCTTAGGACTCTCATGAACACTGAAGCTTTCTTT. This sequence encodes CACLRTLMNTEAFF.

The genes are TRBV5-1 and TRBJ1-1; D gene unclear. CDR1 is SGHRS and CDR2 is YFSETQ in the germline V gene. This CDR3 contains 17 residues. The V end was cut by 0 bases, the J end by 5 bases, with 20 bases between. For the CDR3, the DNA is TGCGCCAGCAGCTTGGTTCCCCCGGGTCCGGATGGGACTGAAGCTTTCTTT. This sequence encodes CASSLVPPGPDGTEAFF.

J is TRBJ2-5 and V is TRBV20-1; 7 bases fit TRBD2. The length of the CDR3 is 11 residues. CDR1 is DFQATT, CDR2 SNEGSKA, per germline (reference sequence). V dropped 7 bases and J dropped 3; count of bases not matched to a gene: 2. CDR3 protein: CSGTREETQYF. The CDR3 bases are TGCAGTGGGACTAGAGAAGAGACCCAGTACTTC.

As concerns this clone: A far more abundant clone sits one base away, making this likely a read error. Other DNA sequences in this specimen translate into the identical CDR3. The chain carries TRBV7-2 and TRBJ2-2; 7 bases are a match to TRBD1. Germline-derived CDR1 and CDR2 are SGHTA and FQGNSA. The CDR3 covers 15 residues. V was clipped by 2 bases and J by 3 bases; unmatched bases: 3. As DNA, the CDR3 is TGTGCCAGCAGCTTAAGGGACAGAGACACCGGGGAGCTGTTTTTT. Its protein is CASSLRDRDTGELFF. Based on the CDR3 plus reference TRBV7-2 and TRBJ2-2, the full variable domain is GAGVSQSPSNKVTEKGKDVELRCDPISGHTALYWYRQSLGQGLEFLIYFQGNSAPDKSGLPSDRFSAERTGGSVSTLTIQRTQQEDSAVYLCASSLRDRDTGELFFGEGSRLTVL.

The CDR3 DNA is TGTGCCAGCAATGTACAGCCTTCCTACGAGCAGTACTTC. Amino acids: CASNVQPSYEQYF. V and J are TRBV6-1 and TRBJ2-7; the D is unclear. Trimming removed 7 bases at V and 1 base at J, with 11 bases between. The germline CDR1 and CDR2 sequences are MNHNS and SASEGT. The CDR3 contains 13 residues.